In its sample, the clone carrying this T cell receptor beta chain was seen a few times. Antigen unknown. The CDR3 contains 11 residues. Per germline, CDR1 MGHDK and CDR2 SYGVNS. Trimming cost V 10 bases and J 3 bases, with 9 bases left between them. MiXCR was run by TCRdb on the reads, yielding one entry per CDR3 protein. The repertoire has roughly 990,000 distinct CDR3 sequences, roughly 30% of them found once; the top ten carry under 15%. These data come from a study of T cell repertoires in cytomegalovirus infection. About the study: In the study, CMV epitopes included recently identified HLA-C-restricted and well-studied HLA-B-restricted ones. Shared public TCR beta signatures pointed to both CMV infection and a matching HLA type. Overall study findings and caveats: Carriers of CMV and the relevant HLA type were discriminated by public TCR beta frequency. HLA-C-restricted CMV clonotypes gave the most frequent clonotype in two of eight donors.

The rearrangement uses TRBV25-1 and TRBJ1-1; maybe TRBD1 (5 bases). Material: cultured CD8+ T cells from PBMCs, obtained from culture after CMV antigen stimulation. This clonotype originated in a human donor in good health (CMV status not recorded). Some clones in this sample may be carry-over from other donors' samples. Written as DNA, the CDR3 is TGTGCCACTATCAGGGACACTGAAGCTTTCTTT. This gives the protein CATIRDTEAFF. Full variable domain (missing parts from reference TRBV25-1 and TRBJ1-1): EADIYQTPRYLVIGTGKKITLECSQTMGHDKMYWYQQDPGMELHLIHYSYGVNSTEKGDLSSESTVSRIRTEHFPLTLESARPSHTSQYLCATIRDTEAFFGQGTRLTVV.